Below are 21 T cell receptor beta chains sequenced from a single sample in a study of OX40 agonist ivuxolimab in advanced cancers. Some clones are missing from TCRdb's copy, which holds only in-frame ones; the method was immunoSEQ multiplex PCR. The table records about 56,000 clones, around 82% of them present only once. The sample consisted of CD4+ or CD8+ T cells sorted from blood, taken in a trial of the OX40 agonist ivuxolimab. These receptors were obtained from an adult with an advanced solid tumor such as melanoma, head and neck, liver or kidney cancer.

V usage is TRBV7-8 and J usage is TRBJ2-3; D is unclear. From germline, CDR1 is SGHVS and CDR2 FQNEAQ. Trimming left V 8 bases short and J 4 bases short, with 7 bases between. The CDR3 has 11 residues. The CDR3 region is CASGTADTQYF. In nucleotides, the CDR3 is TGTGCCAGCGGTACCGCAGATACGCAGTATTTT. Together with reference TRBV7-8 and TRBJ2-3, the CDR3 gives the full variable domain: GAGVSQSPRYKVAKRGQDVALRCDPISGHVSLFWYQQALGQGPEFLTYFQNEAQLDKSGLPSDRFFAERPEGSVSTLKIQRTQQEDSAVYLCASGTADTQYFGPGTRLTVL.

This clone was counted a single time. The rearrangement links TRBV9 to TRBJ1-1; D is perhaps TRBD1 (6 bases). Trimming pared 0 bases from V and 3 bases from J, leaving 15 bases between. Germline V gene sequence: CDR1 SGDLS, CDR2 YYNGEE. The CDR3 has 16 amino acids. CDR3 nucleotide sequence: TGTGCCAGCAGCGTAGCATATGCAGGGGTGGACACTGAAGCTTTCTTT. It encodes CASSVAYAGVDTEAFF.

This clone was picked up a small number of times. The V call is TRBV19, the J call TRBJ1-1; D not resolved. The CDR3 covers 14 residues. Germline CDR1 reads LNHDA; CDR2 reads SQIVND (reference sequence). Trimming shortened V by 4 bases and J by 0 bases, and 9 bases separated the two germline ends. CDR3: CASSKGSLNTEAFF. The CDR3 bases are TGTGCCAGTAGTAAAGGGAGTCTGAACACTGAAGCTTTCTTT. The complete variable domain, with remaining parts taken from reference TRBV19 and TRBJ1-1, reads DGGITQSPKYLFRKEGQNVTLSCEQNLNHDAMYWYRQDPGQGLRLIYYSQIVNDFQKGDIAEGYSVSREKKESFPLTVTSAQKNPTAFYLCASSKGSLNTEAFFGQGTRLTVV.

This clone occurred once. The V gene is TRBV15, the J gene TRBJ2-3, with 14 bases identical to TRBD2. The ends lost 6 bases at V and 9 bases at J; junction bases unmatched: 5. There are 14 residues in the CDR3. Germline CDR1 and CDR2: LNHNV and YYDKDF (reference sequence). The CDR3 sequence: CATRRLAGGKTQYF. The DNA for the CDR3 is TGTGCCACCAGGAGACTAGCGGGGGGGAAGACGCAGTATTTT.

This chain joins TRBV5-1 and TRBJ2-7; TRBD1 aligns across 8 bases. The CDR3 loop spans 14 amino acids. Germline V lookup: CDR1 SGHRS, CDR2 YFSETQ. Losses at the gene ends were 4 bases for V and 4 bases for J; bases not matched to a gene: 7. Written as DNA, the CDR3 is TGCGCCAGCAGCAAAGGACAGGGATGGTACGAGCAGTACTTC. Its protein product is CASSKGQGWYEQYF.

This chain links TRBV19 with TRBJ2-5; D is undetermined. Trimming cost V 7 bases and J 2 bases, with 14 bases left between them. The germline gives CDR1 LNHDA, CDR2 SQIVND (reference sequence). CDR3 length equals 14 residues. CDR3 protein: CASKATTNQETQYF. CDR3 DNA sequence: TGTGCCAGTAAGGCAACAACAAATCAAGAGACCCAGTACTTC.

In its sample, this clone was seen once. The rearrangement uses TRBV14 and TRBJ2-1; perhaps TRBD1 as D (5 bases). Germline-derived CDR1 and CDR2 are SGHDN and FVKESK. V was clipped by 6 bases and J by 5 bases, with 11 bases between them. The CDR3 has 13 amino acids. CDR3 DNA: TGTGCCAGCAGGGCAGGGCGCGACAATGAGCAGTTCTTC. Translating gives CASRAGRDNEQFF.

This clone was recorded a few times. The chain recombines TRBV10-2 with TRBJ2-7; TRBD1 aligns across 7 bases. CDR1 is WSHSY, CDR2 SAAADI, per germline. The CDR3 is made up of 14 amino acids. J lost 6 bases, V lost 3 bases, and 8 bases had no gene match. The CDR3 protein is CASSDDRALSEQYF. CDR3 coding DNA: TGCGCCAGCAGTGATGACAGGGCGCTTTCCGAGCAGTACTTC.

A few counts support this clone. The V gene is TRBV5-1, the J gene TRBJ2-3, with 11 bases lining up with TRBD2. Looked up from germline, CDR1 is SGHRS and CDR2 is YFSETQ. The CDR3 is 18 amino acids. The J segment lost 8 bases and the V segment lost 4 bases, leaving 18 bases of the junction unmatched. CDR3 protein: CASSLGPSGGTHRGTQYF. In DNA form, the CDR3 reads TGCGCCAGCAGCCTTGGCCCTAGCGGGGGGACTCACCGGGGTACGCAGTATTTT.

The V gene is TRBV27, the J gene TRBJ2-7; D unclear. Trimming took off 9 bases at V and 3 bases at J, with 9 bases between the two ends. The CDR3 runs 11 residues. CDR1 MNHEY and CDR2 SMNVEV come from the germline V gene (reference sequence). The CDR3 bases are TGTGCCAGAGCTCTCGGCTACGAGCAGTACTTC. This translates into CARALGYEQYF.

V usage is TRBV19 and J usage is TRBJ1-5; 7 nucleotides agree with TRBD1. The V gene's germline CDR1 is LNHDA and CDR2 SQIVND (reference sequence). The trim removed 0 bases at V and 3 bases at J, leaving 8 bases unmatched. This CDR3 contains 17 residues. CDR3 nucleotide sequence: TGTGCCAGTAGTATAGATTGGGGGACAGAGACCAATCAGCCCCAGCATTTT. Its translation is CASSIDWGTETNQPQHF.

The CDR3 DNA reads TGTGCCAGCTCACAGGGGGCGCGAACTGAAGCTTTCTTT. Translation gives CASSQGARTEAFF. The chain is built from TRBV18 and TRBJ1-1; 7 bases match TRBD1. Germline V gene data show CDR1 as KGHSH and CDR2 as LQKENI. V was clipped by 4 bases and J by 5 bases; unmatched bases: 4. This CDR3 is 13 amino acids long.

V gene TRBV7-2 combines with J gene TRBJ1-2; D gene uncertain. Germline CDR1 SGHTA, CDR2 FQGNSA. V lost 1 base to trimming and J lost 2 bases, with 11 bases between them. This CDR3 spans 15 amino acids. CDR3 amino acids: CASSLGAASNYGYTF. CDR3 nucleotides: TGTGCCAGCAGCTTAGGCGCAGCTTCCAACTATGGCTACACCTTC.

V is TRBV6-5 and J is TRBJ2-7; D uncertain. This CDR3 spans 14 amino acids. Germline V gene data show CDR1 as MNHEY and CDR2 as SVGAGI. V shed 2 bases and J shed 2 bases, with 10 bases lying between them. The CDR3 spells CASSYGPDTYEQYF. Here the CDR3 DNA reads TGTGCCAGCAGTTACGGGCCGGATACCTACGAGCAGTACTTC.

In its sample, this clone was seen once. In the same sample, other DNA sequences code for this CDR3. The chain couples TRBV6-5 to TRBJ1-2; no definite D call. Germline-derived CDR1 and CDR2 are MNHEY and SVGAGI. V lost 0 bases, J lost 8 bases, and 10 bases lay in between. The CDR3 runs 13 residues. CDR3 amino acids: CASSYSRAGGYTF. The DNA of the CDR3 is TGTGCCAGCAGTTACTCGAGAGCTGGCGGCTACACCTTC.

The chain links TRBV19 to TRBJ2-6; tentatively, D is TRBD1 (6 bases). The V and J ends lost 5 bases and 12 bases respectively, with 14 bases between them. The CDR3 has 13 residues. In germline, CDR1 is LNHDA, CDR2 SQIVND (reference sequence). The CDR3 sequence is CASSLPQGSVLTF. The CDR3 region has the DNA TGTGCCAGTAGTCTGCCGCAGGGGAGCGTCCTGACTTTC. Together with reference TRBV19 and TRBJ2-6, the CDR3 gives the full variable domain: DGGITQSPKYLFRKEGQNVTLSCEQNLNHDAMYWYRQDPGQGLRLIYYSQIVNDFQKGDIAEGYSVSREKKESFPLTVTSAQKNPTAFYLCASSLPQGSVLTFGAGSRLTVL.

The chain's CDR3 is CASSNGQGNNSPLHF. The CDR3 nucleotides are TGTGCCAGCAGCAACGGACAGGGGAATAATTCACCCCTCCACTTT. The rearrangement links TRBV5-8 to TRBJ1-6, with TRBD1 matching over 9 bases. This CDR3 region has 15 residues. The J segment lost 5 bases and the V segment lost 4 bases, leaving 4 bases of the junction unmatched. The V gene's germline CDR1 is SGHTS and CDR2 YDEGEE.

As to this clone: The junction and the germline gene differ at one end; a read error may be behind it. The genes are TRBV11-2 and TRBJ1-1, with D possibly matching TRBD1 (5 bases). The germline V gene encodes CDR1 SGHAT and CDR2 FQNNGV. This CDR3 comprises 13 residues. CDR3 in DNA: TGTGCCAGCAGCTTAAGTGGGACGGTTGAATCTTTCTTT. Protein: CASSLSGTVESFF.

The chain joins TRBV18 to TRBJ1-2, with D perhaps TRBD1 (5 bases). Germline lookup yields CDR1 KGHSH and CDR2 LQKENI. Trimming removed 2 bases at V and 2 bases at J, with 9 bases between. The CDR3 has 14 amino acids. The CDR3 coding sequence is TGTGCCAGCTCACCAATAGGGGCCAACTATGGCTACACCTTC. This translates into CASSPIGANYGYTF.

This chain connects TRBV28 to TRBJ1-2; D may be TRBD1 (5 bases). The V gene lost 5 bases and the J gene lost 7 bases, with 23 bases spanning the gap. Germline V lookup: CDR1 MDHEN, CDR2 SYDVKM. The CDR3 has 16 amino acids. The CDR3 bases are TGTGCCAGCAGTCGTCGACAGCGAACTACCCTCAGTGGCTACACCTTC. Translating gives CASSRRQRTTLSGYTF.

The rearrangement links TRBV7-3 to TRBJ2-5; TRBD1 agrees at 8 bases. Trimming took 4 bases from V and 6 from J; bases not matched to a gene: 4. Germline assignment: CDR1 SGHTA and CDR2 FQGTGA. The CDR3 is made up of 13 amino acids. The CDR3 loop is CASSSTGAQTQYF. The CDR3 DNA follows: TGTGCCAGCAGCTCGACAGGGGCGCAGACCCAGTACTTC.